This T cell receptor (beta chain) was observed in a study of blood T cell repertoires in COVID-19. Study details: Sites in the United States, Italy and Spain provided acute and convalescent COVID-19 samples.

This CDR3 has 13 amino acids. The V and J ends lost 4 bases and 8 bases respectively, with 12 bases between them. Germline V gives CDR1 SGHNT, CDR2 YYREEE (reference sequence). Using immunoSEQ multiplex PCR, the repertoire was profiled, and TCRdb retains in-frame clones only, with some absent. The sample has more than 110,000 clones, about 87% seen once. The sequence was collected from a human donor in a cohort sampled during active COVID-19. The chain combines TRBV5-4 with TRBJ2-2; tentative D call: TRBD2 (5 bases). Sequenced input: peripheral blood. CDR3 DNA sequence: TGTGCCAGCAGCCTGGGCCGGGGTGGGGAGCTGTTTTTT. It specifies CASSLGRGGELFF.